The clone carrying this T cell receptor (beta chain) was recorded at least ten times. Its antigen is as yet unknown. This record belongs to a study of CD8 T cells in ankylosing spondylitis. Construction of TCR beta libraries was performed using quantitative 5'-RACE with molecular barcodes. TCRdb ran MiXCR on the 5' RACE reads and lists one entry per CDR3 protein. This table has tens of thousands of distinct CDR3 sequences, 6% appearing once. Points from the study as a whole: From matched ankylosing spondylitis synovial fluid, disease-linked clones were reportedly recovered at significantly enriched levels. Earlier work had already found some motif variants in reactive arthritis synovial fluid and blood. Ankylosing spondylitis blood appeared to carry a characteristic TCR beta motif of 7 or 8 highly homologous variants.

The CDR3 is made up of 14 amino acids. V was cut by 5 bases and J by 6 bases, with 16 bases left in between. V and J are TRBV12-3 or TRBV12-4 and TRBJ1-1; the D is unclear. This receptor was obtained from a male donor with ankylosing spondylitis or in good health (not recorded which). Specimen: blood, either unsorted or a sorted T cell fraction (not recorded which). The CDR3 DNA reads as TGTGCCAGCAGTCCACTCCTCACCGGGTCTGAAGCTTTCTTT. As protein: CASSPLLTGSEAFF.